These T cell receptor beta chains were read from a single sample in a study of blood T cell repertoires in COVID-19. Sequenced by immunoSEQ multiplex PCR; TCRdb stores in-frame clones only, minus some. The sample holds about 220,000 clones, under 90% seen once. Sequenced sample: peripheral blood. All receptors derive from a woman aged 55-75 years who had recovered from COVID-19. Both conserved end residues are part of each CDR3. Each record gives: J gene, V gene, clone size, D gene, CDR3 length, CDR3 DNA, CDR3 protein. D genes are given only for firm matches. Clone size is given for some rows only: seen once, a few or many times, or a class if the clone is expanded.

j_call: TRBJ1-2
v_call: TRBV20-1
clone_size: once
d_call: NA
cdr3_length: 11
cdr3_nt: TGCAGTGCCCCGGGGAGCTATGGCTACACCTTC
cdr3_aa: CSAPGSYGYTF

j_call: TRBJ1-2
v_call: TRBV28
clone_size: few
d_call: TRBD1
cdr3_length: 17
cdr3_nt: TGTGCCAGCAGTTTATGGACAGGGGGGCCCGCAGTCCGTGGCTACACCTTC
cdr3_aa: CASSLWTGGPAVRGYTF

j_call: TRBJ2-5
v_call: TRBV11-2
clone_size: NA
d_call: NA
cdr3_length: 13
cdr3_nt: TGTGCCAGCAGCTTAAGTCAGAAGGAGACCCAGTACTTC
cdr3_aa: CASSLSQKETQYF

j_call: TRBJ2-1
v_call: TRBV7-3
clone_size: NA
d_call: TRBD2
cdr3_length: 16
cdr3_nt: TGTGCCAGCAGCTTACTACCGAGCGGGGGGGCCAATGAGCAGTTCTTC
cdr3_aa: CASSLLPSGGANEQFF

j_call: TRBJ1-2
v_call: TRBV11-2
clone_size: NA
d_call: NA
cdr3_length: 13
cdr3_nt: TGTGCCAGCAGCCCCGGCGGCGGCCGGGGCTACACCTTC
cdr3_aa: CASSPGGGRGYTF

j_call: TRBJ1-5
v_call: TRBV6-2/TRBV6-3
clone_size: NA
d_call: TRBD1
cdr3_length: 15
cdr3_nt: TGTGCCAGCAGCCGCCGGACAGGGGGTCCCATGGCCCAGCATTTT
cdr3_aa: CASSRRTGGPMAQHF

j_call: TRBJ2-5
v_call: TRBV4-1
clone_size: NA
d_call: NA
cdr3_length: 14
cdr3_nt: TGCGCCAGCAGCCAAGTTGGGGGCTGGGAGACCCAGTACTTC
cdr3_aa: CASSQVGGWETQYF

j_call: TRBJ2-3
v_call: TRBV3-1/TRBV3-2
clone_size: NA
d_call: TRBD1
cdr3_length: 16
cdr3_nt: TGTGCCAGCAGCCCCCGGGACAGGATCGCGACAGATACGCAGTATTTT
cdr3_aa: CASSPRDRIATDTQYF

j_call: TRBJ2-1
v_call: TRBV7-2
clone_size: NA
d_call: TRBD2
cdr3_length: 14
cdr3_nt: TGTGCCAGCAGAAGGGGGACTAGCGGGGGTGAGCAGTTCTTC
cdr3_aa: CASRRGTSGGEQFF

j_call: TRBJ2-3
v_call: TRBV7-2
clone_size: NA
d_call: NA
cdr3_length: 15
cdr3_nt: TGTGCCAGCAGCTTCCGAGCCGCTAGCACAGATACGCAGTATTTT
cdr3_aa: CASSFRAASTDTQYF

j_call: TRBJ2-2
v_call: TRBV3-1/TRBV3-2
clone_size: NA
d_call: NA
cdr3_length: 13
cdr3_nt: TGTGCCAGCAGCCAAGCGGTATCCGGGGAGCTGTTTTTT
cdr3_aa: CASSQAVSGELFF

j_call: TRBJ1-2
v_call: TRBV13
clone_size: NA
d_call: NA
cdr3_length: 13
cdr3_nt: TGTGCCAGCAGCACGGGACTCCAATATGGCTACACCTTC
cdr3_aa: CASSTGLQYGYTF

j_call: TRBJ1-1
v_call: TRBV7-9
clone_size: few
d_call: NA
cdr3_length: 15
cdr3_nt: TGTGCCAGCAATCCGACCGCGCGGAGGGGCACTGAAGCTTTCTTT
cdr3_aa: CASNPTARRGTEAFF

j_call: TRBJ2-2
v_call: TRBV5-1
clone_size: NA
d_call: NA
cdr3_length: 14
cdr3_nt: TGCGCCAGCAGCTTGGCAACGAACACCGGGGAGCTGTTTTTT
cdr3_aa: CASSLATNTGELFF

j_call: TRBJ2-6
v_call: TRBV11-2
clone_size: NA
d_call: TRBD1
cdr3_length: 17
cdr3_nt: TGTGCCAGCAGCTACCGGGACAGTACTCCTGGGGCCAACGTCCTGACTTTC
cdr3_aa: CASSYRDSTPGANVLTF

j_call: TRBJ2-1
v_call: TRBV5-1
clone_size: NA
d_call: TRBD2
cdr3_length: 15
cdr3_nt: TGCGCCAGCAGCTTGGGGGGACTAGCGGGTCATGAGCAGTTCTTC
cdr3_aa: CASSLGGLAGHEQFF

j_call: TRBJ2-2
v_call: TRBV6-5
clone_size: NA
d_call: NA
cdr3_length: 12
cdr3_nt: TGTGCGGTAGGGAGGGGGACCGGGGAGCTGTTTTTT
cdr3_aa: CAVGRGTGELFF

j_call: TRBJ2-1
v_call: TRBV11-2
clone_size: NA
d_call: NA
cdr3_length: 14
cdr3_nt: TGTGCCAGCAGCTTAGAACGACAGTCGGATGAGCAGTTCTTC
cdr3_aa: CASSLERQSDEQFF

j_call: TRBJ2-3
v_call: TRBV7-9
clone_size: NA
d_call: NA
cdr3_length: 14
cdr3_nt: TGTGCCAGCAGCTTTGAGAGCTCTGGAGATACGCAGTATTTT
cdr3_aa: CASSFESSGDTQYF

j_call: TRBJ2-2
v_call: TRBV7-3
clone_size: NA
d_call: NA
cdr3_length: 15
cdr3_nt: TGTGCCAGCAGCTTAAGGGGGGTGAACACCGGGGAGCTGTTTTTT
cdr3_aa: CASSLRGVNTGELFF

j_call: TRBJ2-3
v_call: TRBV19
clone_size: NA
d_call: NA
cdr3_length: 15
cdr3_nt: TGTGCCAGTAGTATAGACCCTACCATTACAGATACGCAGTATTTT
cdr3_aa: CASSIDPTITDTQYF

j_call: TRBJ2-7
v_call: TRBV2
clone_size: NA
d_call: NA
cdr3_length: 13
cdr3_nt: TGTGCCAGCATCTTGGCGGGAAACTACGAGCAGTACTTC
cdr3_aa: CASILAGNYEQYF

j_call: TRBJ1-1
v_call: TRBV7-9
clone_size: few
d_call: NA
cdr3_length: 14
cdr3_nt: TGTGCCAGCAGTTTTGGAGGAGCGAACACTGAAGCTTTCTTT
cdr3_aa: CASSFGGANTEAFF

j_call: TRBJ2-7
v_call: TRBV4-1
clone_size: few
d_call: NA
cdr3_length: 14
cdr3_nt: TGCGCCAGCAGCCAAGAGTGGGCAGGCTACGAGCAGTACTTC
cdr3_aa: CASSQEWAGYEQYF

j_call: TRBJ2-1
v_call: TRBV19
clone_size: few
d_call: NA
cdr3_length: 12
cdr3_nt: TGTGCCGCCGGGGAGTTGGTCAATGAGCAGTTCTTC
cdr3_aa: CAAGELVNEQFF

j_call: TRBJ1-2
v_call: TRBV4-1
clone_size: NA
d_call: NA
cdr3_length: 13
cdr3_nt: TGCGCCAGCAGCCAAGAGCAGGGGAGAGGCTACACCTTC
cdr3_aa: CASSQEQGRGYTF

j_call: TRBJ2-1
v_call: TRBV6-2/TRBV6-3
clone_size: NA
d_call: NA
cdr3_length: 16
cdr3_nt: TGTGCCAGCAGTTACCCCCCCAGTTTTTCGTATAATGAGCAGTTCTTC
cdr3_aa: CASSYPPSFSYNEQFF

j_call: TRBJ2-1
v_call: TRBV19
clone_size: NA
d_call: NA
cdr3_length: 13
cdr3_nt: TGTGCCAGTAGTGCTAGCTCCTACAATGAGCAGTTCTTC
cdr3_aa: CASSASSYNEQFF

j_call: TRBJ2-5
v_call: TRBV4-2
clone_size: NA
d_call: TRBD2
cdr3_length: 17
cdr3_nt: TGTGCCAGCAGCCTAACGGAGGCGGGAGGCCTACAAGAGACCCAGTACTTC
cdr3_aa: CASSLTEAGGLQETQYF

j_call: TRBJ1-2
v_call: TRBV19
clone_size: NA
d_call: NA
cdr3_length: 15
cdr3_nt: TGTGCCAGTAGTCCTCTCCGGGGGGATAACTATGGCTACACCTTC
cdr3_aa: CASSPLRGDNYGYTF

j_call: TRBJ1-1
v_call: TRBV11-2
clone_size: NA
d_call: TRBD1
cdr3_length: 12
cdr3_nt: TGTGCCAGCAGCTTAGCGACAGGGGAAGCTTTCTTT
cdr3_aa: CASSLATGEAFF

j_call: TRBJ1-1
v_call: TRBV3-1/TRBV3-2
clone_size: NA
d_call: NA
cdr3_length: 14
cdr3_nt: TGTGCCAGCAGCACCCCAGGGAGGTCGTCTGAAGCTTTCTTT
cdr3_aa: CASSTPGRSSEAFF

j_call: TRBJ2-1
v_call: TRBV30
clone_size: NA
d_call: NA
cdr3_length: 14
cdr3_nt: TGTGCCTGGAGCCCCAGAAGCTCCTACAATGAGCAGTTCTTC
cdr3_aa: CAWSPRSSYNEQFF

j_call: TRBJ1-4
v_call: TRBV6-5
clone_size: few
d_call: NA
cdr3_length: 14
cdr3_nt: TGTGCCAGCAGTCGTCGGGTAGATTATGAAAAACTGTTTTTT
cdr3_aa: CASSRRVDYEKLFF

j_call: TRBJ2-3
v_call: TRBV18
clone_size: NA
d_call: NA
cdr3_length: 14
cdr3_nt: TGTGCCAGCTCACCACCAACCTCAGAAGATACGCAGTATTTT
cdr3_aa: CASSPPTSEDTQYF

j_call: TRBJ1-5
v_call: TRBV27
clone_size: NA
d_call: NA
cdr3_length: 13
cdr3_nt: TGTGCCAGCAGCCCCTTGTCGAATCAGCCCCAGCATTTT
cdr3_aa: CASSPLSNQPQHF

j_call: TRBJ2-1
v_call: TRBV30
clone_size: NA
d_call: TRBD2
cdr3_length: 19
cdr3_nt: TGTGCCTGGAGTGTTTGGGGACTAGCGGGGGGTTTGTCCTACAATGAGCAGTTCTTC
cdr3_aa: CAWSVWGLAGGLSYNEQFF

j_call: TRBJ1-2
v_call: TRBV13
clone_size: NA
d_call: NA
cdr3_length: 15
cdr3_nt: TGTGCCAGCAGCTTAGGCCTTGGTGGAGCGGCTGGCTACACCTTC
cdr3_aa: CASSLGLGGAAGYTF

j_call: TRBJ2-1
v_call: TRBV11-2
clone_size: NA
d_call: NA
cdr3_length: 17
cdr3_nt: TGTGCCAGCAGCCTGACACTTCAGGGTGGGAACTACAATGAGCAGTTCTTC
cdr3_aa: CASSLTLQGGNYNEQFF

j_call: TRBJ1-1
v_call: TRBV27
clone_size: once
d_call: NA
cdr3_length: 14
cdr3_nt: TGTGCCAGCAGTTTTGATCGACAGGCGAATGAAGCTTTCTTT
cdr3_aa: CASSFDRQANEAFF

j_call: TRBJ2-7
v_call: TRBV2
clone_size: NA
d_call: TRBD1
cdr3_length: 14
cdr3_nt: TGTGCCAGCAGTACAGGGGAAAGTTGGAGCGAGCAGTACTTC
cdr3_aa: CASSTGESWSEQYF

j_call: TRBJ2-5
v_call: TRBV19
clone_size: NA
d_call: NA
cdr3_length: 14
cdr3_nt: TGTGCCAGTACCTCCCTTAGGGGCCAAGAGACCCAGTACTTC
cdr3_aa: CASTSLRGQETQYF

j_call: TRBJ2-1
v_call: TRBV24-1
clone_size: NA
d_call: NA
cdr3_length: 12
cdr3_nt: TGTGCCACCAGTGACCCTTACAATGAGCAGTTCTTC
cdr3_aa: CATSDPYNEQFF

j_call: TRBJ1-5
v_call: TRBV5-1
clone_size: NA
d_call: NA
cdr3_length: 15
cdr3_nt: TGCGCCAGCAGCTTGGCTGGGGGCCAAAATCAGCCCCAGCATTTT
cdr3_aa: CASSLAGGQNQPQHF

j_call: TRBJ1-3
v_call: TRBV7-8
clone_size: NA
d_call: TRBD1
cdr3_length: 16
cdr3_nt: TGTGCCAGCACCAAAATGTCCAGGGGGCAAGGAAACACCATATATTTT
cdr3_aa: CASTKMSRGQGNTIYF

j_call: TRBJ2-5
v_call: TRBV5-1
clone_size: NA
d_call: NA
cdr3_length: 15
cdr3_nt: TGCGCCAGCAGCTTGGCGGGGCGGGGCCAAGAGACCCAGTACTTC
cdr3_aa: CASSLAGRGQETQYF

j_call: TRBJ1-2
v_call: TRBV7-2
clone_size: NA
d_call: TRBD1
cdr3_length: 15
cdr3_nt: TGTGCCAGCAGCCAACGGACAGGGGACAACTATGGCTACACCTTC
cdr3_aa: CASSQRTGDNYGYTF